This T cell receptor (beta chain) came from a study of monozygotic twins with inflammatory bowel disease. Broader study findings: Varied immunosuppressive treatments among patients may have increased repertoire variability.

From germline, CDR1 is SGHTA and CDR2 FQGNSA. This CDR3 region has 19 residues. On this clonotype itself: The antigen is not known.

TCRdb reanalyzed the 5' RACE reads and collapses them to one entry per CDR3 protein, without DNA. In total, the table holds about 160,000 distinct CDR3 sequences. The TCR comes from a human donor with ulcerative colitis or Crohn's disease, or a healthy co-twin of an affected twin (not recorded which). The rearrangement uses TRBV7-2 and TRBJ2-7; lacking DNA, the TRBD2 call made by TCRdb goes unchecked. Sequenced sample: blood. The CDR3 loop reads CASSLASIFSGLNSYEQYF.